The rows below give T cell receptor beta chains drawn from one sample of a study of cytomegalovirus exposure and HLA in healthy donors. The protocol was immunoSEQ multiplex PCR, while the TCRdb copy is restricted to in-frame clones and leaves out a portion. Of some 180,000 clones detected, roughly 80% appear once; the ten largest clones hold about 3.5%. Sequencing was carried out using PBMCs. Receptors were obtained from a man aged 40-49 years in good health and CMV-seropositive. Both conserved end residues are part of each CDR3. D genes are given only for firm matches. Some rows have no size entry. The others give once, few or many, or a class for an expanded clone.

V,D,J,size,CDR3,DNA
TRBV5-1,TRBD1,TRBJ2-7,NA,CASSPTGGRGEQYF,TGCGCCAGCAGCCCGACAGGGGGGAGAGGCGAGCAGTACTTC
TRBV18,TRBD1,TRBJ1-1,NA,CASSPRQGLTEAFF,TGTGCCAGCTCACCACGACAGGGTCTGACTGAAGCTTTCTTT
TRBV7-2,TRBD1,TRBJ1-1,few,CASSLKAQGVFTAEAFF,TGTGCCAGCAGCTTAAAGGCTCAGGGGGTATTTACGGCTGAAGCTTTCTTT
TRBV29-1,TRBD1,TRBJ1-4,NA,CSAGQTGEANEKLFF,TGCAGCGCAGGCCAGACAGGGGAGGCTAATGAAAAACTGTTTTTT
TRBV5-4,NA,TRBJ2-5,NA,CASSPLARNVETQYF,TGTGCCAGCAGCCCACTAGCTAGGAATGTGGAGACCCAGTACTTC
TRBV6-5,TRBD1,TRBJ1-1,once,CASSTRQGRITEAFF,TGTGCCAGCAGTACGAGACAGGGGAGGATCACTGAAGCTTTCTTT
TRBV29-1,TRBD1,TRBJ2-1,NA,CSVEDVPGGNEQFF,TGCAGCGTTGAAGATGTACCAGGGGGCAATGAGCAGTTCTTC
TRBV5-1,TRBD2,TRBJ2-3,once,CASSYPGTSGNTQYF,TGCGCCAGCAGCTACCCCGGGACTAGCGGCAATACGCAGTACTTT
TRBV2,TRBD2,TRBJ2-1,NA,CASSVEAGGRGEQFF,TGTGCCAGCAGTGTAGAAGCGGGAGGGCGTGGAGAGCAGTTCTTC
TRBV2,NA,TRBJ1-2,NA,CASRNRGNYGYTF,TGTGCCAGCAGGAATAGGGGGAACTATGGCTACACCTTC
TRBV11-3,TRBD2,TRBJ2-1,NA,CASSLDTRLAGVNEQFF,TGTGCCAGCAGCTTAGATACCCGTCTAGCGGGAGTCAATGAGCAGTTCTTC
TRBV10-3,TRBD1,TRBJ2-7,NA,CATGDPYEQYF,TGTGCTACAGGGGACCCCTACGAGCAGTACTTC
TRBV30,NA,TRBJ1-6,NA,CAWSYRDYNSPLHF,TGTGCCTGGAGTTACAGGGACTATAATTCACCCCTCCACTTT
TRBV27,TRBD1,TRBJ2-6,NA,CASSPGQGAVGANVLTF,TGTGCCAGCAGTCCGGGACAGGGGGCAGTTGGGGCCAACGTCCTGACTTTC
TRBV7-9,TRBD2,TRBJ2-7,NA,CASSLLAGIITYEQYF,TGTGCCAGCAGCCTCCTAGCGGGGATCATCACCTACGAGCAGTACTTC
TRBV27,NA,TRBJ2-1,NA,CASSFRGAHATGGGNEQFF,TGTGCCAGCAGTTTTAGGGGGGCTCATGCAACGGGAGGAGGCAATGAGCAGTTCTTC
TRBV15,NA,TRBJ1-5,NA,CATSRDHNQPQHF,TGTGCCACCAGCAGAGATCACAATCAGCCCCAGCATTTT
TRBV21-1,NA,TRBJ1-4,NA,CASSKNGQLNEKLFF,TGTGCCAGCAGCAAAAACGGACAGCTTAATGAAAAACTGTTTTTT
TRBV9,NA,TRBJ1-1,NA,CASSARVNTEAFF,TGTGCCAGCAGCGCTCGGGTGAACACTGAAGCTTTCTTT
TRBV6-5,NA,TRBJ2-7,NA,CASSYHRDTYEQYF,TGTGCCAGCAGTTACCACCGGGACACCTACGAGCAGTACTTC
TRBV5-6,TRBD2,TRBJ2-3,NA,CASSFATSGVADTQYF,TGTGCCAGCAGCTTCGCGACTAGCGGGGTCGCAGATACGCAGTATTTT
TRBV5-6,NA,TRBJ1-2,NA,CASSLASYGYTF,TGTGCCAGCAGCTTGGCGAGTTATGGCTACACCTTC
TRBV4-1,TRBD1,TRBJ2-2,NA,CASSQPTGVNTGELFF,TGCGCCAGCAGCCAACCGACAGGGGTAAACACCGGGGAGCTGTTTTTT
TRBV7-9,TRBD2,TRBJ2-5,NA,CASSSRTSGSFETQYF,TGTGCCAGCAGCTCAAGAACTAGCGGGAGTTTTGAGACCCAGTACTTC
TRBV6-1,NA,TRBJ1-1,few,CASSEVGRGTEAFF,TGTGCCAGCAGTGAGGTAGGAAGGGGCACTGAAGCTTTCTTT
TRBV4-1,TRBD1,TRBJ2-7,NA,CASSPDRGRSYEQYF,TGCGCCAGCAGCCCCGACAGGGGACGATCCTACGAGCAGTACTTC
TRBV6-5,TRBD1,TRBJ2-4,few,CASSRAGGGKNIQYF,TGTGCCAGTTCGCGGGCAGGGGGCGGCAAAAACATTCAGTACTTC
TRBV6-4,TRBD1,TRBJ1-1,NA,CASLPGQGRKWEDTEAFF,TGTGCCAGTTTACCGGGACAGGGAAGAAAGTGGGAGGACACTGAAGCTTTCTTT
TRBV19,TRBD1,TRBJ2-5,NA,CASSSRDRLQETQYF,TGTGCCAGTAGTTCCCGGGACAGGCTACAAGAGACCCAGTACTTC
TRBV7-2,TRBD2,TRBJ2-3,NA,CASSLGLAGGAQYF,TGTGCCAGCAGCTTAGGGCTAGCGGGAGGTGCGCAGTATTTT
TRBV6-5,TRBD1,TRBJ1-2,NA,CASSYSSGGLGYGYTF,TGTGCCAGCAGTTACTCATCAGGGGGCTTGGGCTATGGCTACACCTTC
TRBV11-2,NA,TRBJ2-3,NA,CASSLADTQYF,TGTGCCAGCAGCTTAGCGGATACGCAGTATTTT
TRBV2,NA,TRBJ2-7,NA,CASSDRTNREQYF,TGTGCCAGCAGTGACAGGACAAACCGCGAGCAGTACTTC
TRBV4-2,NA,TRBJ1-1,NA,CASSQVGGNTEAFF,TGTGCCAGCAGCCAAGTGGGGGGAAACACTGAAGCTTTCTTT
TRBV5-4,NA,TRBJ1-1,few,CASSWEGPNTEAFF,TGTGCCAGCAGCTGGGAGGGACCGAACACTGAAGCTTTCTTT
TRBV7-8,TRBD1,TRBJ2-3,NA,CASSLAGTGYAVF,TGTGCCAGCAGCTTAGCCGGGACAGGATACGCAGTATTT
TRBV5-6,TRBD2,TRBJ2-2,NA,CASSLFTSGGTYTGELFF,TGTGCCAGCAGCTTGTTTACTAGCGGGGGGACCTACACCGGGGAGCTGTTTTTT
TRBV11-2,NA,TRBJ2-7,NA,CASSQSGQIYEQYF,TGTGCCAGCAGCCAAAGCGGTCAGATCTACGAGCAGTACTTC
TRBV18,NA,TRBJ1-6,NA,CASSPSPTKSPLHF,TGTGCCAGCTCACCAAGCCCGACAAAATCACCCCTCCACTTT
TRBV4-1,NA,TRBJ2-6,few,CASSQDRGVNVLTF,TGCGCCAGCAGCCAAGATCGCGGGGTCAACGTCCTGACTTTC
TRBV9,TRBD1,TRBJ2-7,NA,CASSLGGQDEQYF,TGTGCCAGCAGCCTAGGGGGACAGGACGAGCAGTACTTC
TRBV15,NA,TRBJ2-5,NA,CATSRDRDLWETQYF,TGTGCCACCAGCAGAGATCGGGACTTGTGGGAGACCCAGTACTTC
TRBV25-1,NA,TRBJ2-5,NA,CASSEGRGEQETQYF,TGTGCCAGCAGTGAAGGTCGGGGAGAGCAAGAGACCCAGTACTTC
TRBV7-3,TRBD2,TRBJ2-3,NA,CASSFSLAGAADTQYF,TGTGCCAGCAGCTTCAGCCTAGCGGGAGCCGCAGATACGCAGTATTTT
TRBV6-6,NA,TRBJ2-7,NA,CASSYSQANYEQYF,TGTGCCAGCAGTTACTCCCAGGCTAACTACGAGCAGTACTTC
TRBV10-3,TRBD1,TRBJ1-2,once,CASSSTGVYGYTF,TGTGCCAGCAGTTCAACAGGGGTCTATGGCTACACCTTC
TRBV7-9,TRBD2,TRBJ2-5,NA,CASSPGGRDLYF,TGTGCCAGCAGCCCGGGGGGGAGGGATCTGTACTTC
TRBV7-9,TRBD2,TRBJ2-2,NA,CASSLGSGSSTGELFF,TGTGCCAGCAGCTTAGGTAGCGGGAGTAGCACCGGGGAGCTGTTTTTT
TRBV4-1,NA,TRBJ2-1,once,CASSQDPTASPYNEQFF,TGCGCCAGCAGCCAAGACCCGACAGCCAGCCCTTACAATGAGCAGTTCTTC
TRBV5-6,TRBD1,TRBJ1-1,NA,CASSPPDRRNTEAFF,TGTGCCAGCAGCCCACCGGACAGGAGGAACACTGAAGCTTTCTTT
TRBV6-6,NA,TRBJ2-5,few,CASRGDATQYF,TGTGCCAGCAGGGGCGATGCGACCCAGTACTTC
TRBV23-1,TRBD1,TRBJ1-5,few,CASKPPAGTGFQPQHF,TGCGCCAGCAAACCGCCTGCCGGGACAGGGTTCCAGCCCCAGCATTTT
TRBV6-5,NA,TRBJ2-1,NA,CASSYGANEQFF,TGTGCCAGCAGTTATGGAGCCAATGAGCAGTTCTTC
TRBV5-1,TRBD2,TRBJ2-2,once,CASSFSQRGALGSGELFF,TGCGCCAGCAGCTTTTCCCAGCGGGGGGCCCTAGGGTCCGGGGAGCTGTTTTTT